These T cell receptor beta chains were read from a single sample in a study of blood T cell repertoires in COVID-19. The table came from immunoSEQ multiplex PCR; TCRdb's copy has only in-frame clones and leaves some out. The top ten clones hold roughly 5% of a sample with 78,000 or so clones, around nine tenths of them seen once. Source material: peripheral blood. Receptors originate from a man in his fifties with active or convalescent COVID-19. Each CDR3 is given with its conserved first and last residue. Each record gives: J gene, clone size, V gene, D gene, CDR3 protein, CDR3 DNA. D genes are given only for firm matches. Expanded clones get a size class; other rows say once, few or many, or leave the size out.

TRBJ1-4 . TRBV16 . CASSQKLSDGEKLFF TGTGCCAGCAGCCAAAAGTTATCAGATGGTGAAAAACTGTTTTTT
TRBJ1-2 . TRBV30 TRBD1 CAWSVVAGGGYTF TGTGCCTGGAGTGTAGTCGCAGGGGGCGGCTACACCTTC
TRBJ2-1 . TRBV28 . CASSLPGLHSNEQFF TGTGCCAGCAGTTTGCCGGGTCTCCACTCCAATGAGCAGTTCTTC
TRBJ1-5 . TRBV15 . CATSRPQGIGTQPQHF TGTGCCACCAGCAGACCACAGGGAATTGGAACGCAGCCCCAGCATTTT
TRBJ2-1 . TRBV6-5 . CASSYNQGSYNEQFF TGTGCCAGCAGTTACAATCAGGGCTCCTACAATGAGCAGTTCTTC
TRBJ1-6 once TRBV18 TRBD1 CASSPPKTGENSPLHF TGTGCCAGCTCACCACCTAAGACAGGGGAGAATTCACCCCTCCACTTT
TRBJ2-4 . TRBV19 TRBD1 CASSMPPRDRVVGKNIQYF TGTGCCAGTAGTATGCCCCCCCGGGACAGGGTCGTAGGCAAAAACATTCAGTACTTC
TRBJ1-2 . TRBV6-4 . CASSDPVFYGYTF TGTGCCAGCAGTGACCCAGTGTTCTATGGCTACACCTTC
TRBJ1-2 . TRBV7-2 TRBD1 CASRPQGALYGYTF TGTGCCAGCAGGCCACAGGGGGCCCTCTATGGCTACACCTTC
TRBJ2-3 . TRBV21-1 . CASSPPGTGAVNTQYF TGTGCCAGCAGCCCTCCCGGGACAGGGGCCGTCAATACGCAGTATTTT
TRBJ1-4 few TRBV6-5 . CASNFLSTNEKLFF TGTGCCAGCAACTTTCTCTCAACTAATGAAAAACTGTTTTTT
TRBJ1-1 . TRBV11-3 . CASSFGGDTEAFF TGTGCCAGCAGCTTCGGTGGTGACACTGAAGCTTTCTTT
TRBJ1-1 . TRBV3-1/TRBV3-2 . CASSQGAIAEAFF TGTGCCAGCAGCCAAGGCGCGATCGCTGAAGCTTTCTTT
TRBJ2-1 once TRBV6-5 TRBD1 CASSYSRQGGDNEQFF TGTGCCAGCAGTTACTCGAGACAGGGGGGGGATAATGAGCAGTTCTTC
TRBJ1-2 . TRBV7-9 . CASSLLPGQGLYGYTF TGTGCCAGCAGCCTACTGCCGGGACAAGGTCTGTATGGCTACACCTTC
TRBJ2-1 . TRBV5-4 TRBD1 CASSTRQGPYNEQFF TGTGCCAGCAGCACCCGACAGGGACCCTACAATGAGCAGTTCTTC
TRBJ1-5 . TRBV28 TRBD1 CASSSLDRNNQPQHF TGTGCCAGCAGTTCCCTGGACAGGAACAATCAGCCCCAGCATTTT
TRBJ2-6 few TRBV7-9 TRBD1 CASSRTGSGANVLTF TGTGCCAGCAGTCGGACAGGCTCTGGGGCCAACGTCCTGACTTTC
TRBJ2-2 few TRBV27 TRBD2 CASSLPGGTGELFF TGTGCCAGCAGTTTACCGGGAGGGACCGGGGAGCTGTTTTTT
TRBJ1-2 . TRBV7-2 . CASSLPRARYGYTF TGTGCCAGCAGTTTACCCAGGGCTCGCTATGGCTACACCTTC
TRBJ2-1 . TRBV11-3 . CASSFDSNEQFF TGTGCCAGCAGCTTCGACAGCAATGAGCAGTTCTTC
TRBJ2-3 . TRBV18 TRBD1 CASRLGREQGASLF TGTGCCAGCCGACTCGGGCGGGAACAGGGGGCCTCTCTTTTT
TRBJ2-4 few TRBV2 . CASRSNSLAKNIQYF TGTGCCAGCAGAAGCAATAGCCTGGCCAAAAACATTCAGTACTTC
TRBJ2-2 many TRBV18 TRBD2 CASSPPISGAGGELFF TGTGCCAGCTCACCACCGATTAGCGGGGCTGGCGGGGAGCTGTTTTTT
TRBJ2-3 . TRBV10-3 TRBD2 CATKGLAGTSTDTQYF TGTGCCACCAAAGGACTAGCGGGGACTAGCACAGATACGCAGTATTTT
TRBJ2-1 . TRBV7-9 . CASSLALEGQFF TGTGCCAGCAGCTTAGCGTTGGAGGGGCAGTTCTTC
TRBJ1-2 . TRBV5-1 TRBD1 CASSAGDRVNYGYTF TGCGCCAGCAGCGCAGGGGACAGAGTTAACTATGGCTACACCTTC
TRBJ1-1 once TRBV10-3 . CAISGDTSTGAFF TGTGCCATCAGTGGGGACACCTCGACAGGAGCTTTCTTT
TRBJ2-5 . TRBV5-4 . CASSLAGAGEETQYF TGTGCCAGCAGCTTAGCAGGGGCAGGGGAAGAGACCCAGTACTTC
TRBJ1-2 . TRBV4-1 TRBD1 CASSQQTGDYGYTF TGCGCCAGCAGCCAACAAACAGGGGACTATGGCTACACCTTC
TRBJ2-3 . TRBV29-1 TRBD1 CSVHRDRGLTDTQYF TGCAGCGTCCACCGGGACAGGGGACTCACAGATACGCAGTATTTT
TRBJ1-6 . TRBV19 TRBD1 CASSREGAPYGSPLHF TGTGCCAGTAGTCGAGAGGGGGCGCCGTACGGTTCACCCCTCCACTTT
TRBJ2-1 once TRBV19 TRBD1 CASSPTLTGAYEQFF TGTGCCAGTAGTCCGACCCTAACAGGGGCGTATGAGCAGTTCTTC
TRBJ2-3 . TRBV9 TRBD1 CASSALRTGSSTDTQYF TGTGCCAGCAGCGCCCTCCGGACAGGCTCTTCCACAGATACGCAGTATTTT
TRBJ1-2 . TRBV28 . CASTTERGRGNYGYTF TGTGCCAGCACCACTGAAAGGGGCAGGGGAAACTATGGCTACACCTTC
TRBJ2-1 . TRBV9 . CASSVSSGIYNEQFF TGTGCCAGCAGCGTATCCAGCGGAATATACAATGAGCAGTTCTTC
TRBJ1-2 . TRBV28 TRBD1 CAITPGTGGGYTF TGTGCCATAACCCCCGGGACAGGGGGAGGCTACACCTTC
TRBJ1-2 few TRBV7-6 TRBD1 CASSLGGTGNYGYTF TGTGCCAGCAGCTTAGGTGGGACAGGGAACTATGGCTACACCTTC
TRBJ2-1 . TRBV3-1/TRBV3-2 TRBD2 CATQTSGGGEQFF TGTGCCACCCAGACTAGCGGGGGGGGTGAGCAGTTCTTC
TRBJ1-6 few TRBV28 TRBD1 CASSSGQAYNSPLHF TGTGCCAGCAGTTCGGGACAGGCGTATAATTCACCCCTCCACTTT
TRBJ2-2 . TRBV21-1 . CASSKGRGLNTGELFF TGTGCCAGCAGCAAAGGGCGAGGACTGAACACCGGGGAGCTGTTTTTT
TRBJ1-6 few TRBV3-1/TRBV3-2 . CASSQGSNGGRSPLHF TGTGCCAGCAGCCAAGGATCTAACGGGGGACGGTCACCCCTCCACTTT